These 2 T cell receptor beta chains were sequenced from one sample in a study of low-dose radiotherapy and immunotherapy resistance in tumors. Primers targeting TRAV and TRBV primed first-strand cDNA, covering alpha and beta chains. TCR amplification used about 18 PCR cycles, a constant-region primer and a V-primer adapter. TCRdb re-derived calls from the reads in MiXCR, one entry per CDR3 protein. The sample contains under 90,000 distinct CDR3 sequences, 15% to 20% of which appear only once. Described time point: after trial treatment. Treatment in this sample: LDRT plus nivolumab, ipilimumab, low-dose cyclophosphamide and aspirin (RACIN trial). The sample here was PBMCs, taken after low-dose radiotherapy plus immunotherapy. These receptors came from a male donor with prostate cancer.

This clonotype was picked up many times. The chain uses TRBV10-3 and TRBJ1-3; a possible D gene is TRBD1 (5 bases). Trimming left V 4 bases short and J 4 bases short, with 20 bases between. The germline gives CDR1 ENHRY, CDR2 SYGVKD. This CDR3 region has 17 residues. DNA for the CDR3: TGTGCCATCAGTGCGACCCCCGGAGGGACGTTGGGAAACACCATATATTTT. Encoded protein: CAISATPGGTLGNTIYF.

This clonotype has at least ten counts. The chain employs TRBV20-1 and TRBJ2-5; D is undetermined. Germline V lookup: CDR1 DFQATT, CDR2 SNEGSKA (reference sequence). V gave up 6 bases and J gave up 3 bases, with 5 bases separating them. The CDR3 runs 10 residues. The CDR3 region is CSASEETQYF. CDR3 nucleotides: TGCAGTGCGAGTGAAGAGACCCAGTACTTC.